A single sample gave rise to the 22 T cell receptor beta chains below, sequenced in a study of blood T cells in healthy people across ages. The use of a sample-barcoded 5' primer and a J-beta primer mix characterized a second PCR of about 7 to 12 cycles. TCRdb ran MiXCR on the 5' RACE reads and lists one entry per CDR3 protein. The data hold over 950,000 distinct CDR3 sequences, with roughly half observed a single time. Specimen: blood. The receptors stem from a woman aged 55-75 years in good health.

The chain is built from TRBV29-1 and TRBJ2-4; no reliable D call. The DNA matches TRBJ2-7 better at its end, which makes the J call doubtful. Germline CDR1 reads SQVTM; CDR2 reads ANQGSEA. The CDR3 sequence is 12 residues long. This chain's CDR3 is CSVVPGRDEQYF. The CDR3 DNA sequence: TGCAGCGTTGTCCCAGGTCGGGACGAGCAGTACTTC.

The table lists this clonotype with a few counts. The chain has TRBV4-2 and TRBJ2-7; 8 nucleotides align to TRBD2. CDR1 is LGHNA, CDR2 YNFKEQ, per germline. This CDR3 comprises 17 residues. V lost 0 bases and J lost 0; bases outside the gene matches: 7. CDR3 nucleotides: TGTGCCAGCAGCCAAGATCGAACGGGAGGGGTCTCCTACGAGCAGTACTTC. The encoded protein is CASSQDRTGGVSYEQYF.

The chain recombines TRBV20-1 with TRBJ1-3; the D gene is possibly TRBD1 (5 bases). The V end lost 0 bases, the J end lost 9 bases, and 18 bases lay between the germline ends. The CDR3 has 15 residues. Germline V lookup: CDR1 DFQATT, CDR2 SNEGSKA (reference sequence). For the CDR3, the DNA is TGCAGTGCTAGAGAGCGGGGGACCTCTGGTAGCACCATATATTTT. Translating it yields CSARERGTSGSTIYF.

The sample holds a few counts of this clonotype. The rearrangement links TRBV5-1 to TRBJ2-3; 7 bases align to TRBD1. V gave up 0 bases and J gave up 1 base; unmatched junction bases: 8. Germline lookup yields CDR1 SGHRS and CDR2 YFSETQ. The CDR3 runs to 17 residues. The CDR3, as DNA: TGCGCCAGCAGCTTGGCCCAGGGGGTCCTACGCACAGATACGCAGTATTTT. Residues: CASSLAQGVLRTDTQYF.

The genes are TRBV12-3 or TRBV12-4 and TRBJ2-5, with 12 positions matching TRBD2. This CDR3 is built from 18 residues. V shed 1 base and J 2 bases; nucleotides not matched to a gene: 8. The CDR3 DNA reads TGTGCCAGCAGTTTAGAGCGGCTAGCGGGAGGGGGTCAAGAGACCCAGTACTTC. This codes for CASSLERLAGGGQETQYF.

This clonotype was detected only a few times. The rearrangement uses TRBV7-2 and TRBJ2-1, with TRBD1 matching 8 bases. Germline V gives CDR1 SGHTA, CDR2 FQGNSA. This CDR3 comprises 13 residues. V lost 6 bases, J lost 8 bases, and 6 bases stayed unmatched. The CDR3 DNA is TGTGCCAGCAGTCTCGACAGGGGTTATGAGCAGTTCTTC. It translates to CASSLDRGYEQFF. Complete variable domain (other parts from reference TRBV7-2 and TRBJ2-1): GAGVSQSPSNKVTEKGKDVELRCDPISGHTALYWYRQSLGQGLEFLIYFQGNSAPDKSGLPSDRFSAERTGGSVSTLTIQRTQQEDSAVYLCASSLDRGYEQFFGPGTRLTVL.

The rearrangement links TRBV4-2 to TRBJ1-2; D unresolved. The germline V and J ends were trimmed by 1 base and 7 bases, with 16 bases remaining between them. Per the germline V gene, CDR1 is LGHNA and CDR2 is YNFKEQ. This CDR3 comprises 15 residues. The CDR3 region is CASSQGPTEEGGYTF. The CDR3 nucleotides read TGTGCCAGCAGCCAAGGCCCCACCGAAGAGGGTGGCTACACCTTC.

In nucleotides, the CDR3 is TGTGCCAGCAGGACAGGGGATGCCGGGGAGCTGTTTTTT. Protein sequence: CASRTGDAGELFF. The chain joins TRBV7-9 to TRBJ2-2; 8 bases map to TRBD1. Germline CDR1 is SEHNR and CDR2 is FQNEAQ (reference sequence). The CDR3 covers 13 residues. Germline trimming cut 6 bases from V and 6 bases from J; bases unmatched to any gene: 3.

CDR3 coding DNA: TGTGCCAGCAGCCCCAGGCGAAGGTCACCCCTCCACTTT. This codes for CASSPRRRSPLHF. This chain uses TRBV7-3 with TRBJ1-6; the D is unclear. The CDR3 has 13 residues. V was shortened by 5 bases and J by 10 bases, with 12 bases between the two germline ends. Germline lookup yields CDR1 SGHTA and CDR2 FQGTGA. Full variable domain (missing parts from reference TRBV7-3 and TRBJ1-6): GAGVSQTPSNKVTEKGKYVELRCDPISGHTALYWYRQSLGQGPEFLIYFQGTGAADDSGLPNDRFFAVRPEGSVSTLKIQRTERGDSAVYLCASSPRRRSPLHFGNGTRLTVT.

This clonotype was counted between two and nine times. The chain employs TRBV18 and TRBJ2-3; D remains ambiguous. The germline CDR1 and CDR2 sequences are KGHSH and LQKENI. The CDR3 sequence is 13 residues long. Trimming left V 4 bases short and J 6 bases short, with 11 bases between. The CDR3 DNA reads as TGTGCCAGCTCACGGCAGACCACTGATACGCAGTATTTT. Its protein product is CASSRQTTDTQYF.

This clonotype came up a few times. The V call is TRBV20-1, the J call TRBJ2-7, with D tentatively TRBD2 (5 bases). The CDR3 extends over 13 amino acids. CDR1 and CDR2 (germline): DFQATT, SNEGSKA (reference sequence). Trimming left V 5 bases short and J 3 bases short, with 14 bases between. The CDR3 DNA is TGCAGTGCTTCCCGTGTCGGGAACTACGAGCAGTACTTC. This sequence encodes CSASRVGNYEQYF.

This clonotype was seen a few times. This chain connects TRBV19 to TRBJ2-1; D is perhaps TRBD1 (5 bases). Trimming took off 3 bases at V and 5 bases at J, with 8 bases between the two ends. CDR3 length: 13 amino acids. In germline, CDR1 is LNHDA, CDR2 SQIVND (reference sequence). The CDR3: CASSITGHNEQFF. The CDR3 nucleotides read TGTGCCAGTAGTATTACAGGCCACAATGAGCAGTTCTTC.

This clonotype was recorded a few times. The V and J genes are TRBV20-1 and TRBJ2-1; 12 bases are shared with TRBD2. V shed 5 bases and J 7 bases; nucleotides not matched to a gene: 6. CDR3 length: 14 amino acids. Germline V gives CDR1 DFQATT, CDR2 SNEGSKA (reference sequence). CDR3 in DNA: TGCAGTGCTCGGACTAGCGGGGTCTGGAATGAGCAGTTCTTC. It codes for CSARTSGVWNEQFF.

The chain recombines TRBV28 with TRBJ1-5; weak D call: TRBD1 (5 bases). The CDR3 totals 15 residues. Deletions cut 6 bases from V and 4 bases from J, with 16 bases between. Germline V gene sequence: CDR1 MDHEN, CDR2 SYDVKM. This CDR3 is CASSPRGPGNQPQHF. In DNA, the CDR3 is TGTGCCAGCAGCCCCCGGGGCCCTGGGAATCAGCCCCAGCATTTT.

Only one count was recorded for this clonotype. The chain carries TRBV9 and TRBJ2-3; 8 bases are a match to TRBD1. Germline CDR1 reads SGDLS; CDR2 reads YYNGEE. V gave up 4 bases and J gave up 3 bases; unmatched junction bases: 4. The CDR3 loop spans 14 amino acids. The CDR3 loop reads CASSYDRGTDTQYF. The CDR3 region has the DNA TGTGCCAGCAGCTACGACAGGGGAACAGATACGCAGTATTTT.

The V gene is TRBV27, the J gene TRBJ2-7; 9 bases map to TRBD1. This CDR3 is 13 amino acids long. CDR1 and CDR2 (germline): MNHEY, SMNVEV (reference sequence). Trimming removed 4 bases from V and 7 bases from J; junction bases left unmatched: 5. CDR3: CASSSGQGREQYF. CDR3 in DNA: TGTGCCAGCAGTTCCGGACAGGGGAGGGAGCAGTACTTC.

CDR3 sequence reads: CASSEVARGTYEQYF. In DNA form, the CDR3 reads TGTGCCAGCAGTGAAGTAGCCAGGGGGACGTACGAGCAGTACTTC. The genes are TRBV6-1 and TRBJ2-7, with 7 nucleotides matching TRBD1. V gave up 1 base and J gave up 4 bases; unmatched junction bases: 7. Germline-derived CDR1 and CDR2 are MNHNS and SASEGT. This CDR3 has 15 residues.

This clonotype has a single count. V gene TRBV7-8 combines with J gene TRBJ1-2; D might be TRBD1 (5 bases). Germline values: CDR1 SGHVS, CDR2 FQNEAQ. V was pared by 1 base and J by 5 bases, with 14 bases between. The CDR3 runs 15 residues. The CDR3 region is CASSLGDRRRYGYTF. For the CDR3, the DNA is TGTGCCAGCAGCTTAGGTGACAGAAGAAGATATGGCTACACCTTC.

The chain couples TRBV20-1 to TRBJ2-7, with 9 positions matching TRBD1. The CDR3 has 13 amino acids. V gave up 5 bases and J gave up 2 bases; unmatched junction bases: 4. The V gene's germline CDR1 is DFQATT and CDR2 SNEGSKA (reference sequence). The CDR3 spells CSAPNRGPYEQYF. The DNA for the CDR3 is TGCAGTGCTCCCAACAGGGGGCCCTACGAGCAGTACTTC.

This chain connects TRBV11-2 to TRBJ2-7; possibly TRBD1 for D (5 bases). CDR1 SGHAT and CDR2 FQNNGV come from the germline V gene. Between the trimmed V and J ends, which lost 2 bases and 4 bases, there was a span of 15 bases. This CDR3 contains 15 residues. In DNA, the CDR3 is TGTGCCAGCAGCTTATCGTGCAGGGCTCCGTACGAGCAGTACTTC. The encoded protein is CASSLSCRAPYEQYF. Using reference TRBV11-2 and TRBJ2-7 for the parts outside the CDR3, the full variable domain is EAGVAQSPRYKIIEKRQSVAFWCNPISGHATLYWYQQILGQGPKLLIQFQNNGVVDDSQLPKDRFSAERLKGVDSTLKIQPAKLEDSAVYLCASSLSCRAPYEQYFGPGTRLTVT.

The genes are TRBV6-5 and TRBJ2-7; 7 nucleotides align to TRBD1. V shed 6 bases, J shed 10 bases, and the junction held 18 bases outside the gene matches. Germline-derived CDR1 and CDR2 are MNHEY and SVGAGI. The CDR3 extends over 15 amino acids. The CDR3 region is CASSPASGTARTQYF. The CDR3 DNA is TGTGCCAGCAGCCCGGCTTCCGGGACAGCCCGCACTCAGTACTTC.

This chain's CDR3 is CASSGGTFYEQYF. The CDR3 DNA reads as TGTGCCAGCAGTGGAGGGACATTCTACGAGCAGTACTTC. This chain joins TRBV2 and TRBJ2-7; D might be TRBD1 (6 bases). The CDR3 runs 13 residues. Trimming took off 4 bases at V and 3 bases at J, with 10 bases between the two ends. Germline V CDR1 and CDR2: SNHLY, FYNNEI.